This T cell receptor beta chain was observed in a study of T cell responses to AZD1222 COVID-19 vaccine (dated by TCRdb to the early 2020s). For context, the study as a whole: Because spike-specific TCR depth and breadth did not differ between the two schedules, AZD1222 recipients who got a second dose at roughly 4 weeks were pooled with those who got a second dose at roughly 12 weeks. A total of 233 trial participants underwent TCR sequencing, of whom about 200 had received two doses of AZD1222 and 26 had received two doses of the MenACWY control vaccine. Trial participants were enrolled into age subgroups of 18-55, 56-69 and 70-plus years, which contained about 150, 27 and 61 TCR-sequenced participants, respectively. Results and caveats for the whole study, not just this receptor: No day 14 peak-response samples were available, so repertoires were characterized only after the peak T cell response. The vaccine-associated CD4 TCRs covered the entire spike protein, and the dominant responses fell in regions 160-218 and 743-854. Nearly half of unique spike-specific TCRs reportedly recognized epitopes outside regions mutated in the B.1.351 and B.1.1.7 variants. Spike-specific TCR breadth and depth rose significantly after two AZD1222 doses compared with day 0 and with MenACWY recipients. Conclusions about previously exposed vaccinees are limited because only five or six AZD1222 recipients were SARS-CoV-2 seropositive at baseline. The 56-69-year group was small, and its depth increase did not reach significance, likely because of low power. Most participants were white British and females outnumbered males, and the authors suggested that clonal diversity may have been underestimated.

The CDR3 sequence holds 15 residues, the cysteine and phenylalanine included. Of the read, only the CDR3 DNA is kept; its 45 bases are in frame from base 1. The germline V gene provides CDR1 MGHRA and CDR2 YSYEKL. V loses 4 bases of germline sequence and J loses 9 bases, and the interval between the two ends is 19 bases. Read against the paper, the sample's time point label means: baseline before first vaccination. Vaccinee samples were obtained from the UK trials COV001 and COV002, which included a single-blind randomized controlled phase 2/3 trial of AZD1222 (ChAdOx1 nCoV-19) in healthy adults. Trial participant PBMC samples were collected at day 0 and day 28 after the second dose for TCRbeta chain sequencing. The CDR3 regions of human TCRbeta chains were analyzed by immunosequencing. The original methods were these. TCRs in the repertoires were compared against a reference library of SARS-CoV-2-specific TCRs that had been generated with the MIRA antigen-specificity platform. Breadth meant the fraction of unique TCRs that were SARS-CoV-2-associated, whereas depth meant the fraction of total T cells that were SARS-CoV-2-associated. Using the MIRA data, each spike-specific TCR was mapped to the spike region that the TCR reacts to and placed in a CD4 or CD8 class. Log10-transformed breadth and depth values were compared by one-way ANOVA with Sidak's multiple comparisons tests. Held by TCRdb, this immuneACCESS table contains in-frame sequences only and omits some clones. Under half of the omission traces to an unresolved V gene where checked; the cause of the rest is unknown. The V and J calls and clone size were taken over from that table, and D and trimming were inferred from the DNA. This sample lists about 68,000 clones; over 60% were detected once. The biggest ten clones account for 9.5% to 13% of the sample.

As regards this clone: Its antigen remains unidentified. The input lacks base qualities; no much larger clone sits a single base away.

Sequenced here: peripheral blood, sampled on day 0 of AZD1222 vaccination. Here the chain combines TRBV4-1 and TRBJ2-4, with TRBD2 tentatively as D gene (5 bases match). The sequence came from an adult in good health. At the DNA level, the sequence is TGCGCCAGCAGCCCCCTGACGGCGGGCCGGACCATTCAGTACTTC. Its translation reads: CASSPLTAGRTIQYF.